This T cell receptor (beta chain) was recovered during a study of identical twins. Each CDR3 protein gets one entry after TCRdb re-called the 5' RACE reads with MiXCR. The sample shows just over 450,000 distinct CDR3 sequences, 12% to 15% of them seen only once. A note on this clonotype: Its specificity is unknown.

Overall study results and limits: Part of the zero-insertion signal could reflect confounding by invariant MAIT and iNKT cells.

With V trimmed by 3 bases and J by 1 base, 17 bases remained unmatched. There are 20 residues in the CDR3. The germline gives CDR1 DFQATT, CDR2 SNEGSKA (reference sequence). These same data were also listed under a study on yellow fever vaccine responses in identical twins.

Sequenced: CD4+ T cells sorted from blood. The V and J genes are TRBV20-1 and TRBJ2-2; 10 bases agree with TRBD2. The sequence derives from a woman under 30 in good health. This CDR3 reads CSASGPLAGSLSGNTGELFF. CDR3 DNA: TGCAGTGCTAGCGGTCCACTAGCGGGGAGTCTTTCGGGGAACACCGGGGAGCTGTTTTTT.